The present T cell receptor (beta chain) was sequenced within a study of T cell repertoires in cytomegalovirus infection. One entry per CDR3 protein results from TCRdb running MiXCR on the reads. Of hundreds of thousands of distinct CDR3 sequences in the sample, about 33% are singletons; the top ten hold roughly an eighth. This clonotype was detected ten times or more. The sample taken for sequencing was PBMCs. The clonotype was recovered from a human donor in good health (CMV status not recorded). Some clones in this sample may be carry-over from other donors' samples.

CDR3 DNA: TGTGCCAGCAGCCCCCGCGGGTGGACCCCACAAGAGACCCAGTACTTC. This encodes CASSPRGWTPQETQYF. The genes are TRBV7-6 and TRBJ2-5; perhaps TRBD2 as D (5 bases). V was clipped by 5 bases and J by 2 bases, with 18 bases between them. The CDR3 runs to 16 residues. Germline-derived CDR1 and CDR2 are SGHVS and FNYEAQ.